This T cell receptor (beta chain) derives from a study of blood T cell repertoires in COVID-19. A single count supports this clone. Germline loops: CDR1 LGHNA, CDR2 YSLEER. This CDR3 spans 18 amino acids. Losses at the gene ends were 1 base for V and 2 bases for J; bases not matched to a gene: 7. TCRdb's table, derived via immunoSEQ multiplex PCR, lists solely in-frame clones and lacks some. This sample has roughly 250,000 clones, with 70% to 90% found just once. The TCR sequence derives from a woman aged 40-49 years who had recovered from COVID-19. Sequencing was carried out using peripheral blood. The chain has TRBV4-3 and TRBJ2-1, with 11 bases matching TRBD1. The CDR3 DNA is TGCGCCAGCAGCCAAGCCGCCGGGACAGGGGGTACCTACAATGAGCAGTTCTTC. This gives the protein CASSQAAGTGGTYNEQFF.